The source of this TCR beta chain is a study of blood T cell repertoires in COVID-19. Study information: COVID-19 samples collected from the United States, Italy and Spain covered acute and convalescent phases.

The CDR3 spans 11 residues. Germline V gene sequence: CDR1 SEHNR, CDR2 FQNEAQ (reference sequence). This clone was observed a few times. Per the study methods: Estimation of nucleated cell counts was performed using reference gene primer amplification. TCRdb's copy holds only in-frame clones and misses some; the assay was immunoSEQ multiplex PCR. The V and J calls and clone size are taken from that table; D and trimming were inferred from the DNA. The sample holds more than 150,000 clones, under 85% seen once. The chain couples TRBV7-9 to TRBJ2-7; perhaps TRBD1 as D (5 bases). Sequenced sample: peripheral blood. This TCR was sampled from a woman older than 75 with acute or convalescent COVID-19. This CDR3 is CPIGASYEQYF. DNA of the CDR3: TGTCCAATAGGGGCTTCTTACGAGCAGTACTTC.